This T cell receptor beta chain was captured in a study of T-cell memory formation after mild COVID-19. The wider study: Largely, the TCR clusters proved donor specific.

In its sample, this clonotype was seen many times. Its target is not known. Notes on the study in general: Clones that contracted clustered mainly in CM and EM if CD4+ and in EMRA if CD8+.

In TCRdb, the 5' RACE reads were re-called with MiXCR into one record per CDR3 protein. The table shows approximately 290,000 distinct CDR3 sequences, with roughly 8% occurring only once. In germline, CDR1 is LGHDT, CDR2 YNNKEL (reference sequence). The CDR3 runs to 14 residues. The V end lost 4 bases, the J end lost 0 bases, and 7 bases lay between the germline ends. The V gene is TRBV3-1, the J gene TRBJ1-5; D unclear. Specimen: PBMCs or a T cell subset sorted from them (not recorded which). This receptor was obtained from a man in his late teens or twenties who had mild COVID-19 (a few samples of this study predate the infection). Cell type and time point are not known. In DNA, the CDR3 is TGTGCCAGCAGCCGAAAATATAGCAATCAGCCCCAGCATTTT. Translation gives CASSRKYSNQPQHF.